This T cell receptor beta chain is from a study of blood T cell repertoires in COVID-19. The overall study: T cells, B-cell-depleted T cells, or PBMCs supplied cDNA or gDNA.

This CDR3 is built from 14 residues. CDR1 is MNHEY and CDR2 is SMNVEV in the germline V gene (reference sequence). Losses at the gene ends were 8 bases for V and 5 bases for J; bases not matched to a gene: 11. Per the original methods: Estimated nucleated cell counts came from reference gene primer amplification. TCRdb keeps only in-frame clones here, not all; method: immunoSEQ multiplex PCR. The V and J calls and the clone size are those of that table, but D and trimming were determined from the DNA. The sample includes approximately 37,000 clones, approximately 91% of them seen just once. Sequencing was done on a sample of peripheral blood. The chain links TRBV27 to TRBJ1-1; 7 bases align to TRBD1. The origin of this receptor is an elderly woman with acute or convalescent COVID-19. For the CDR3, the DNA is TGTGCCAGCGTTCCTTGGGACAGTAGAACTGAAGCTTTCTTT. It encodes CASVPWDSRTEAFF.